The rows below give T cell receptor beta chains drawn from one sample of a study of cytomegalovirus exposure and HLA in healthy donors. Produced via immunoSEQ multiplex PCR; TCRdb's table is partial and in-frame only. The sample includes approximately 280,000 clones, around nine tenths seen only once; the top ten take about 0.99%. Material: PBMCs. These receptors were taken from a woman in her late teens or twenties in good health and CMV-seronegative. Each CDR3 is given with its conserved first and last residue. Fields, in order: V gene, J gene, D gene, clone size, CDR3 DNA, CDR3 protein. D genes are given only for firm matches. Not every row has a clone size; where given, it reads once, few, many or a size class.

TRBV6-1	TRBJ2-7	TRBD2	.	TGTGCCAGCAGAAGACTAGCGGATTCCTACGAGCAGTACTTC	CASRRLADSYEQYF
TRBV7-9	TRBJ2-7	TRBD2	.	TGTGCCAGCAGCCCCGGCGGACTAGCGGGAGGGTACTACGAGCAGTACTTC	CASSPGGLAGGYYEQYF
TRBV11-2	TRBJ2-7	TRBD2	.	TGTGCCAGCAGCGCCGGACTAGGCCCCTACGAGCAGTACTTC	CASSAGLGPYEQYF
TRBV6-1	TRBJ1-6	TRBD1	.	TGTGCCAGCAGTGAATGGACAGGGGGCCAGTCACCCCTCCACTTT	CASSEWTGGQSPLHF
TRBV6-6	TRBJ2-3	TRBD1	.	TGTGCCAGCAGCCCCGACAGGGATAATACGCAGTATTTT	CASSPDRDNTQYF
TRBV9	TRBJ1-1	.	once	TGTGCCAGCAGCGTATCCCCTGAGTTAACTGAAGCTTTCTTT	CASSVSPELTEAFF
TRBV2	TRBJ1-2	.	few	TGTGCCACCCAGGGCCGTTTGGGTGGCTACACCTTC	CATQGRLGGYTF
TRBV27	TRBJ1-5	TRBD1	.	TGTGCCAGCAGTACGTCACTAGACAGGGGAAGGGGCAATCAGCCCCAGCATTTT	CASSTSLDRGRGNQPQHF
TRBV6-4	TRBJ2-7	.	.	TGTGCCAGCAGTGAGTTTCTAGGAGGGGCCTACGAGCAGTACTTC	CASSEFLGGAYEQYF
TRBV18	TRBJ1-1	.	.	TGTGCCAGCTCCAACGGGGGTTCACCTGAAGCTTTCTTT	CASSNGGSPEAFF
TRBV11-2	TRBJ1-2	.	.	TGTGCCAGCAGCTTAGCAGGGCAGTCTTATGGCTACACCTTC	CASSLAGQSYGYTF
TRBV28	TRBJ1-5	TRBD1	.	TGTGCCAGCAATACAGGGGGCGGTCAGCCCCAGCATTTT	CASNTGGGQPQHF
TRBV29-1	TRBJ2-5	.	.	TGCAGCGTTGTAGTCGGGGTGGAGACCCAGTACTTC	CSVVVGVETQYF
TRBV6-5	TRBJ2-2	.	once	TGTGCCAGCAGCCCCGCAGTGAACACCGGGGAGCTGTTTTTT	CASSPAVNTGELFF
TRBV6-5	TRBJ1-4	.	.	TGTGCCAGCAGTTTCTTCCAGGACTCTAGTGGTGAAAAACTGTTTTTT	CASSFFQDSSGEKLFF
TRBV5-8	TRBJ2-7	.	.	TGTGCCAGCAGCTTGGGGAACAGGTTAAGCTCCTACGAGCAGTACTTC	CASSLGNRLSSYEQYF
TRBV6-4	TRBJ2-1	TRBD2	.	TGTGCCAGCAGTGGAGAGAATAGCGGGGCCAATGAGCAGTTCTTC	CASSGENSGANEQFF
TRBV4-1	TRBJ2-7	.	.	TGCGCCAGCAGCCAAGACATAACCTCTAGGGGCGAGCAGTACTTC	CASSQDITSRGEQYF